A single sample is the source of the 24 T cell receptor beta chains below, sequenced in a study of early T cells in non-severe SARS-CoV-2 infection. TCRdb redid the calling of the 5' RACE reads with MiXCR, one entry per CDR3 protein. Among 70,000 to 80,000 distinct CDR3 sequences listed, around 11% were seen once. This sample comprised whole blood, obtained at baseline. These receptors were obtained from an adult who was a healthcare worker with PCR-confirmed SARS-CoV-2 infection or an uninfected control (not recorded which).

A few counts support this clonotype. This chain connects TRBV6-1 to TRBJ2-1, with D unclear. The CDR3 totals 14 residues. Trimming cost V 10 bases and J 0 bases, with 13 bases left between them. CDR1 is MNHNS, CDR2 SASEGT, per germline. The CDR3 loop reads CAMGYGSSYNEQFF. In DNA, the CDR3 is TGTGCCATGGGGTATGGCAGCTCCTACAATGAGCAGTTCTTC.

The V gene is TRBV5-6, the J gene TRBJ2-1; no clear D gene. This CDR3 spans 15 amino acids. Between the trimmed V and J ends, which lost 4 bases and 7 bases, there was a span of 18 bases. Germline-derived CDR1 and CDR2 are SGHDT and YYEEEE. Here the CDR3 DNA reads TGTGCCAGCAGCACCGACCGGGCCCCACGGAATGAGCAGTTCTTC. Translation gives CASSTDRAPRNEQFF. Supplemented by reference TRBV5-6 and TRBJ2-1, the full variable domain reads DAGVTQSPTHLIKTRGQQVTLRCSPKSGHDTVSWYQQALGQGPQFIFQYYEEEERQRGNFPDRFSGHQFPNYSSELNVNALLLGDSALYLCASSTDRAPRNEQFFGPGTRLTVL.

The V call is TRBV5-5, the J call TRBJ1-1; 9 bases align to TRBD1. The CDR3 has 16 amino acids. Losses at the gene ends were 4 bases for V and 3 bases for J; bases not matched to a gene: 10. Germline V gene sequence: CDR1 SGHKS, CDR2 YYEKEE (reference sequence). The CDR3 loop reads CASSRGQGRIYTEAFF. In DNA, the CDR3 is TGTGCCAGCAGCCGAGGACAGGGGAGGATATACACTGAAGCTTTCTTT.

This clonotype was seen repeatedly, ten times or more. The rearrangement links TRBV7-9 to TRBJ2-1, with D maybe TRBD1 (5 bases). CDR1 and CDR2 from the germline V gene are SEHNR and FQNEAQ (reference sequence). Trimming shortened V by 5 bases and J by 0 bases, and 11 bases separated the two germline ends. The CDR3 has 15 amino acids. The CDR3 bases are TGTGCCAGCAGCCCCACCCAGGGCTCCTACAATGAGCAGTTCTTC. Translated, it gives CASSPTQGSYNEQFF.

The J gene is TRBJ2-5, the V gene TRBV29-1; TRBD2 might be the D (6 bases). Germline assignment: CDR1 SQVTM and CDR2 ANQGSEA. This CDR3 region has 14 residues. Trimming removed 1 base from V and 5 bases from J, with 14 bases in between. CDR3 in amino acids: CSVEGGGNRETQYF. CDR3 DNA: TGCAGCGTTGAAGGTGGGGGGAATCGGGAGACCCAGTACTTC.

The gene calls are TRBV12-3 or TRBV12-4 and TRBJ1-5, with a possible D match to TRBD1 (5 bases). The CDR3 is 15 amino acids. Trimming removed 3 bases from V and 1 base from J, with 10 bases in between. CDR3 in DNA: TGTGCCAGCAGTTTGAGGGGAACGAGCAATCAGCCCCAGCATTTT. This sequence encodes CASSLRGTSNQPQHF.

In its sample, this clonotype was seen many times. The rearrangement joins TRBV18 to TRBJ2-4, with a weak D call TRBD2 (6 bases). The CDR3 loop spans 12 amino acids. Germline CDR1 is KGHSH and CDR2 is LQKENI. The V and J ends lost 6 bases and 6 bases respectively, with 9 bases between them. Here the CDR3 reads CASSERVNIQYF. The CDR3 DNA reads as TGTGCCAGCTCGGAGCGGGTAAACATTCAGTACTTC.

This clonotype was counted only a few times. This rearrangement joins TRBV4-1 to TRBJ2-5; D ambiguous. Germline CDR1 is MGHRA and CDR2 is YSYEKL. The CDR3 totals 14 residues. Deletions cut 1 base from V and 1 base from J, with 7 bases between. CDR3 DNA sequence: TGCGCCAGCAGCCAAGCACACCTCCAAGAGACCCAGTACTTC. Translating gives CASSQAHLQETQYF.

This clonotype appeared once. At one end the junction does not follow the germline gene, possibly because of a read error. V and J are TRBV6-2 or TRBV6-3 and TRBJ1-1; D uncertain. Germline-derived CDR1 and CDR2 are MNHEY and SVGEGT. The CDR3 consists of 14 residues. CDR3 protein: CASSYALADTEVFF. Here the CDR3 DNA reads TGTGCCAGCAGTTACGCCCTGGCAGACACTGAAGTTTTCTTT.

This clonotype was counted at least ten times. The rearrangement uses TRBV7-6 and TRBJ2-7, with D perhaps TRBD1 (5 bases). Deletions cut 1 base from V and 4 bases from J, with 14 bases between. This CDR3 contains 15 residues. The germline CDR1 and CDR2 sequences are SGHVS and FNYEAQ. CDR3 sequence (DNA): TGTGCCAGCAGCTTAGAGCCAGGGTGGGCGTACGAGCAGTACTTC. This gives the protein CASSLEPGWAYEQYF.

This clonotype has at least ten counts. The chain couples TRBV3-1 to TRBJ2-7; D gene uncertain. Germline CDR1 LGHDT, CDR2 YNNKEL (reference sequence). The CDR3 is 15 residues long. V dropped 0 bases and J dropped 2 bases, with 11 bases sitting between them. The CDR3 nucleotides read TGTGCCAGCAGCCAAGATCCCAGCAGGACCTACGAGCAGTACTTC. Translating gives CASSQDPSRTYEQYF.

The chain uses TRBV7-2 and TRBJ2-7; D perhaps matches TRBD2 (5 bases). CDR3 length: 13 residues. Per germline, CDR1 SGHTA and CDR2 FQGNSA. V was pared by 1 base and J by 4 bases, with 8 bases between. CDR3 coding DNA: TGTGCCAGCAGCTTAGTGTCGGGGTACGAGCAGTACTTC. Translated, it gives CASSLVSGYEQYF.

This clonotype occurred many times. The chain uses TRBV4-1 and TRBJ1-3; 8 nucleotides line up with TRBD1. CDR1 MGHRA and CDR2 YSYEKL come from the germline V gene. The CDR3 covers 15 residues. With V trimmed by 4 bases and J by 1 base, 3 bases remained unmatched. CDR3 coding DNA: TGCGCCAGCAGCCTACAGGGGGTATCTGGAAACACCATATATTTT. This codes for CASSLQGVSGNTIYF.

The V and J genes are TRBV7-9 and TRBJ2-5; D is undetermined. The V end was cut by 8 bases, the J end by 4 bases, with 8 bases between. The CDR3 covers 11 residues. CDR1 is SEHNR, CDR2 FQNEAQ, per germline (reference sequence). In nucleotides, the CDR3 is TGTGCCAGCGGGCTGGGAGAGACCCAGTACTTC. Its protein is CASGLGETQYF.

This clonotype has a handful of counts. CDR3 amino acids: CASTPGGRYGYTF. The CDR3 coding sequence is TGTGCCAGCACCCCCGGGGGCCGCTATGGCTACACCTTC. V is TRBV4-2 and J is TRBJ1-2, with D possibly TRBD1 on 6 matching bases. Trimming cost V 7 bases and J 4 bases, with 13 bases left between them. The CDR3 spans 13 residues. CDR1 LGHNA and CDR2 YNFKEQ come from the germline V gene.

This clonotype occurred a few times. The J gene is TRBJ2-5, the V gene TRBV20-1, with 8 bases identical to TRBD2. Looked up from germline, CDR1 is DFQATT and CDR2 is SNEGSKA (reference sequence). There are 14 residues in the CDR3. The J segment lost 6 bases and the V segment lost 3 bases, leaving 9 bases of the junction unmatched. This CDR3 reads CSASRILAVQTQYF. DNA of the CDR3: TGCAGTGCTAGTCGAATACTAGCGGTGCAGACCCAGTACTTC.

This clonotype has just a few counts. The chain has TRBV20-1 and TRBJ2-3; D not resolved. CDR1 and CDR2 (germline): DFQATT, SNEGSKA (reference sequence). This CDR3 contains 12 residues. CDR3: CSPRPSTDTQYF. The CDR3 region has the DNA TGCTCTCCCCGGCCGAGCACAGATACGCAGTATTTT.

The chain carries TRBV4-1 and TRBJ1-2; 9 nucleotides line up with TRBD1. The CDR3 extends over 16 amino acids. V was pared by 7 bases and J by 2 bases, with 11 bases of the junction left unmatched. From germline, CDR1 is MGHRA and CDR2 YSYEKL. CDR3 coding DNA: TGCGCCAGCATGGGGACAGGGAGTAAGGGGAACTATGGCTACACCTTC. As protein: CASMGTGSKGNYGYTF.

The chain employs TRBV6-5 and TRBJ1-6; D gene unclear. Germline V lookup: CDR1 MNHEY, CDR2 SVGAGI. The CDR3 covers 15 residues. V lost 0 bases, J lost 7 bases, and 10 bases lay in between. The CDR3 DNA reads TGTGCCAGCAGTTACTCGGGCGGAGGGAATTCACCCCTCCACTTT. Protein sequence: CASSYSGGGNSPLHF.

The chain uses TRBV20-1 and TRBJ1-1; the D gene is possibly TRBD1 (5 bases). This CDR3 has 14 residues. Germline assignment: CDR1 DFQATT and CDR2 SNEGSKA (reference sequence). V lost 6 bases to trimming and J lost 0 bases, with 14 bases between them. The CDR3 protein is CSAGTEYLNTEAFF. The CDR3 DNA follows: TGCAGTGCAGGGACCGAGTATTTGAACACTGAAGCTTTCTTT.

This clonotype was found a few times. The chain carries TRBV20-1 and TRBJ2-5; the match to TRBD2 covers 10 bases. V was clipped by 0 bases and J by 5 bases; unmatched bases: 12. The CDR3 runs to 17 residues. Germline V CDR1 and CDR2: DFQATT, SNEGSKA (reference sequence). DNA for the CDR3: TGCAGTGCTAGAGAGGGGCTAGCGGGGGCCCTCGGGGAGACCCAGTACTTC. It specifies CSAREGLAGALGETQYF.

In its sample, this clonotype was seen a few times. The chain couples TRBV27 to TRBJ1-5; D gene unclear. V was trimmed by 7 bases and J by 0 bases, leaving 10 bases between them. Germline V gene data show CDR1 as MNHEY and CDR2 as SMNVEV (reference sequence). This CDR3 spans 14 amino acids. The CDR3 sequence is CASKRIISNQPQHF. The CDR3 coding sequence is TGTGCCAGCAAACGGATTATTAGCAATCAGCCCCAGCATTTT.

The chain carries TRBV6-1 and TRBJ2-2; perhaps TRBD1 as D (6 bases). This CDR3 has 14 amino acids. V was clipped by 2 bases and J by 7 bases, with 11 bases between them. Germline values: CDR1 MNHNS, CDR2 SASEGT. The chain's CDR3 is CASSEYTGSGELFF. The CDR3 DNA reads TGTGCCAGCAGTGAATACACAGGGAGCGGGGAGCTGTTTTTT.

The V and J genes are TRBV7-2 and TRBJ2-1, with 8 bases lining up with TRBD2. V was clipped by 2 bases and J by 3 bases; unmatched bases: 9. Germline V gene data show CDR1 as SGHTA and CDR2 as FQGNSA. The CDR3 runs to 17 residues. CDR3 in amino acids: CASSLQGSGIDYNEQFF. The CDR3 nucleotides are TGTGCCAGCAGCTTACAGGGTAGCGGGATCGACTACAATGAGCAGTTCTTC.